The rows below give T cell receptor beta chains drawn from one sample of a study of T cell responses to AZD1222 COVID-19 vaccine. Sequencing was performed with immunoSEQ multiplex PCR; in TCRdb, only in-frame clones are kept and a portion is missing. The table lists under 150,000 clones, almost 90% of them singletons, with approximately 1.6% in the top ten. Source: peripheral blood, taken 28 days after the second AZD1222 dose. These receptors were taken from an adult who received the AZD1222 COVID-19 vaccine. Both conserved end residues are part of each CDR3.

v_gene	j_gene	CDR3aa
TRBV5-1	TRBJ1-4	CASRDREGEKLFF
TRBV18	TRBJ1-1	CASLPQGFANTEAFF
TRBV5-1	TRBJ1-4	CASSEQATNEKLFF
TRBV5-1	TRBJ2-5	CASSSQGQGLETQYF
TRBV7-8	TRBJ1-1	CASSQGVVTEAFF
TRBV5-6	TRBJ2-3	CASSLASSGRISTDTQYF
TRBV19	TRBJ1-1	CASSHRDRKTQAFF
TRBV30	TRBJ1-6	CAWTDSPYNSPLHF
TRBV5-8	TRBJ1-2	CASSPAQSGYTF
TRBV9	TRBJ2-7	CASTGDKQYF
TRBV6-2/TRBV6-3	TRBJ1-1	CASSNRGGNTEAFF
TRBV7-6	TRBJ1-5	CASSSKEDQPQHF
TRBV25-1	TRBJ2-5	CASRYSGGETQYF
TRBV5-5	TRBJ2-1	CASSFRSSYNEQFF
TRBV18	TRBJ1-4	CASSLGTEKLFF
TRBV5-1	TRBJ2-1	CASSLASGSGNEQFF
TRBV19	TRBJ1-6	CASTKAGLTSPLHF